What follows is one TCR beta chain and its context. Its antigen is currently unknown. The data belong to a study of OX40 agonist ivuxolimab in advanced cancers. As for the study in general: Patients were given ivuxolimab, an antibody that agonizes OX40 (CD134).

The data were produced by immunoSEQ multiplex PCR, yet TCRdb's version contains in-frame clones alone and is incomplete. The data contain tens of thousands of clones, 85% to 95% of them singletons. Study-wide findings and caveats: There were also nonresponders showing low normalized T-cell clonal expansion. The antigens recognized by the expanded peripheral T cells, that is their antigen specificity, were not determined.

Prior autoimmune disease or systemic immunosuppression barred patients. The germline V and J ends were trimmed by 2 bases and 16 bases, with 14 bases remaining between them. The germline gives CDR1 MNHEY, CDR2 SVGAGI. The CDR3 is 12 amino acids. The clonotype originates from an adult with an advanced solid tumor such as melanoma, head and neck, liver or kidney cancer. The V gene is TRBV6-5, the J gene TRBJ1-4, with D tentatively TRBD1 (6 bases). Sequencing used CD4+ or CD8+ T cells sorted from blood, obtained in a trial of the OX40 agonist ivuxolimab. CDR3: CASSYDDRPRFF. The CDR3 DNA sequence: TGTGCCAGCAGTTACGATGACAGGCCGCGGTTTTTT.